The sequence of this T cell receptor (beta chain) was determined in a study of T cells in Graves' hyperthyroidism and ophthalmopathy. Findings of the study overall: Blood shared most expanded thyroid clonotypes above 0.001.

Graves' hyperthyroidism was deemed stable absent ophthalmopathy progression within 18 months. RNA transcripts served as the template for amplifying TCR beta CDR3 regions. An initial round of RT-PCR targeting the TCR CDR3 relied on the HTBI primer set. TCRdb independently ran MiXCR on the multiplex PCR reads; one entry per CDR3 protein. Of a few hundred thousand distinct CDR3 sequences listed, approximately 15% were seen once; the top ten hold about a sixth. Ten or more counts support this clonotype. What it binds is unknown. Germline-derived CDR1 and CDR2 are ENHRY and SYGVKD. The CDR3 runs to 15 residues. The V and J ends lost 3 bases and 2 bases respectively, with 8 bases between them.

Sample: blood. This sequence was found in a woman in her late teens or twenties with Graves' hyperthyroidism. The chain employs TRBV10-3 and TRBJ2-6; D gene uncertain. The CDR3 sequence is CAISEVSAGANVLTF. CDR3 sequence (DNA): TGTGCCATCAGTGAAGTCTCGGCTGGGGCCAACGTCCTGACTTTC.